This is a list of T cell receptor beta chains from one sample in a study of CD8 T cells in ankylosing spondylitis. TCRdb redid the calling of the 5' RACE reads with MiXCR, one entry per CDR3 protein. The data contain about 450,000 distinct CDR3 sequences, 25% to 30% of them singletons. Sequenced material: blood, either unsorted or a sorted T cell fraction (not recorded which). Source of these receptors: a male donor with ankylosing spondylitis. The CDR3 runs from the conserved cysteine through the conserved F or W. Fields, in order: D gene, J gene, clone size, V gene, CDR3 protein, CDR3 DNA. The D gene is left open where the match is weak. Where a row states a size, it is once, few, many or the class of an expanded clone; other rows omit it.

>-|TRBJ1-1|few|TRBV3-1
CASSQYSGGTEAFF
TGTGCCAGCAGCCAATACTCGGGGGGCACTGAAGCTTTCTTT
>-|TRBJ2-5|-|TRBV15
CATSSDLQETQYF
TGTGCCACCAGCAGCGATTTACAAGAGACCCAGTACTTC
>TRBD1|TRBJ2-1|once|TRBV9
CASSSKTGANYNEQFF
TGTGCCAGCAGCTCGAAGACAGGGGCGAACTACAATGAGCAGTTCTTC
>-|TRBJ2-7|-|TRBV11-2
CASSRGLSHEQYF
TGTGCCAGCAGCCGCGGCCTGTCGCACGAGCAGTACTTC
>-|TRBJ1-6|-|TRBV2
CASSGAGTTAFDSPLHF
TGTGCCAGCAGTGGGGCCGGGACGACAGCTTTTGATTCACCCCTCCACTTT
>-|TRBJ1-3|many|TRBV20-1
CSARARGRVAGNTIYF
TGCAGTGCTAGAGCGCGGGGGCGGGTAGCTGGAAACACCATATATTTT
>-|TRBJ1-6|-|TRBV7-9
CASSAGTPSSYNSPLHF
TGTGCCAGCAGCGCCGGGACACCGAGCTCCTATAATTCACCCCTCCACTTT
>-|TRBJ1-5|-|TRBV7-2
CASSLGGESNQPQHF
TGTGCCAGCAGCTTAGGGGGTGAGAGCAATCAGCCCCAGCATTTT
>TRBD1|TRBJ1-5|-|TRBV12-3/TRBV12-4
CASSPTGAARPQHF
TGTGCCAGCAGTCCAACAGGGGCGGCGAGGCCCCAGCATTTT
>-|TRBJ2-1|few|TRBV6-1
CASSESVGEQFF
TGTGCCAGCAGTGAATCAGTCGGGGAGCAGTTCTTC
>TRBD2|TRBJ2-7|-|TRBV20-1
CSAKVTRGTYEQYF
TGCAGTGCTAAAGTCACGCGGGGGACCTACGAGCAGTACTTC
>TRBD1|TRBJ1-5|-|TRBV10-3
CAASDRDVEQPQHF
TGTGCCGCTTCGGACAGGGACGTAGAGCAGCCCCAGCATTTT
>TRBD2|TRBJ2-1|few|TRBV5-1
CASSLEREGQQFF
TGCGCCAGCAGCTTGGAGCGGGAGGGCCAGCAGTTCTTC
>-|TRBJ1-3|few|TRBV7-2
CASSLDRPGNTIYF
TGTGCCAGCAGCTTAGACAGGCCTGGAAACACCATATATTTT
>TRBD2|TRBJ2-7|-|TRBV11-2
CASSPRLAGPMEQYF
TGTGCCAGCAGCCCAAGACTAGCGGGCCCTATGGAGCAGTACTTC
>-|TRBJ2-5|-|TRBV3-1
CASSQVRPPGETQYF
TGTGCCAGCAGCCAAGTGCGGCCTCCCGGCGAGACCCAGTACTTC
>TRBD1|TRBJ2-7|few|TRBV27
CASSSRGQTYEQYF
TGTGCCAGCAGTTCGAGGGGACAGACCTACGAGCAGTACTTC
>-|TRBJ1-4|-|TRBV30
CAWSAFEPPRGEKLFF
TGTGCCTGGAGTGCCTTCGAGCCCCCTCGAGGTGAAAAACTGTTTTTT
>-|TRBJ1-5|many|TRBV20-1
CSARDQATGHLPQHF
TGCAGTGCTAGAGATCAGGCTACTGGGCATCTCCCCCAGCATTTT
>-|TRBJ1-6|few|TRBV3-1
CASSVGRTLHF
TGTGCCAGCAGCGTCGGACGGACCCTCCACTTT
>-|TRBJ2-1|-|TRBV5-6
CASSYGLGGPYNEQFF
TGTGCCAGCAGCTACGGACTAGGGGGTCCCTACAATGAGCAGTTCTTC
>TRBD1|TRBJ1-6|few|TRBV12-3/TRBV12-4
CASSPQGAISSPLHF
TGTGCCAGCAGTCCCCAGGGGGCCATCAGTTCACCCCTCCACTTT
>TRBD1|TRBJ2-7|few|TRBV5-1
CASSYLLVDRGGEQYF
TGCGCCAGCAGCTACTTACTTGTGGACAGGGGTGGAGAGCAGTACTTC
>-|TRBJ2-2|-|TRBV6-4
CASSATATGTTGELFF
TGTGCCAGCAGCGCTACCGCCACAGGGACCACCGGGGAGCTGTTTTTT
>TRBD1|TRBJ2-1|-|TRBV7-9
CASSRDRDEQFF
TGTGCCAGCAGCCGAGACAGGGATGAGCAGTTCTTC
>-|TRBJ2-7|once|TRBV6-2/TRBV6-3
CASRSVASYEQYF
TGTGCCAGCAGGTCTGTGGCAAGCTACGAGCAGTACTTC
>TRBD2|TRBJ2-3|few|TRBV10-3
CAISGSGSTDTQYF
TGTGCCATCAGTGGTAGCGGGAGTACAGATACGCAGTATTTT
>TRBD1|TRBJ2-3|-|TRBV5-1
CASSLEGDRDTQYF
TGCGCCAGCAGCTTGGAAGGGGACAGAGATACGCAGTATTTT
>-|TRBJ1-4|-|TRBV11-3
CASSLGATTGEKLFF
TGTGCCAGCAGCTTAGGGGCGACAACGGGGGAAAAACTGTTTTTT
>-|TRBJ2-1|-|TRBV11-2
CASSETGPEQFF
TGTGCCAGCAGCGAAACCGGGCCAGAGCAGTTCTTC
>TRBD2|TRBJ2-1|many|TRBV7-9
CASSSTSIDYNEQFF
TGTGCCAGCAGCTCGACTAGCATAGACTACAATGAGCAGTTCTTC
>-|TRBJ1-1|few|TRBV11-2
CASSPFQGMNTEAFF
TGTGCCAGCAGCCCCTTTCAGGGGATGAACACTGAAGCTTTCTTT
>-|TRBJ2-1|-|TRBV6-1
CASSEARFGSYNEQFF
TGTGCCAGCAGTGAAGCGCGGTTCGGGTCCTACAATGAGCAGTTCTTC
>-|TRBJ1-1|-|TRBV12-3/TRBV12-4
CASTLGTGGTEAFF
TGTGCCAGCACCCTAGGGACTGGAGGGACTGAAGCTTTCTTT
>TRBD1|TRBJ1-1|-|TRBV4-1
CASSHGQGPVGAFF
TGCGCCAGCAGCCACGGACAGGGCCCTGTGGGAGCTTTCTTT
>TRBD1|TRBJ1-5|few|TRBV29-1
CSVVTGAVNQPQHF
TGCAGCGTTGTAACAGGGGCGGTCAATCAGCCCCAGCATTTT
>TRBD1|TRBJ2-1|-|TRBV20-1
CSAYGQGVNEQFF
TGCAGTGCTTACGGACAGGGGGTAAATGAGCAGTTCTTC
>TRBD1|TRBJ1-2|-|TRBV20-1
CSATGQGTDNYGYTF
TGCAGTGCTACGGGACAGGGGACCGATAACTATGGCTACACCTTC
>-|TRBJ1-5|-|TRBV15
CATSRDLENQPQHF
TGTGCCACCAGCAGAGATCTAGAAAATCAGCCCCAGCATTTT
>-|TRBJ2-1|few|TRBV11-2
CASSLDPQSSALWGNEQFF
TGTGCCAGCAGCTTAGATCCCCAGTCCTCGGCCCTCTGGGGCAATGAGCAGTTCTTC
>-|TRBJ1-2|few|TRBV29-1
CSDRTAYGYTF
TGCAGCGATAGGACGGCCTATGGCTACACCTTC
>-|TRBJ2-7|-|TRBV20-1
CSATAGIYEQYF
TGCAGTGCGACAGCTGGGATCTACGAGCAGTACTTC
>-|TRBJ2-7|-|TRBV29-1
CSVIQGYEQYF
TGCAGCGTTATACAGGGCTACGAGCAGTACTTC
>-|TRBJ1-4|few|TRBV11-2
CASSLVGGFTANEKLFF
TGTGCCAGCAGCTTAGTAGGAGGGTTCACGGCTAATGAAAAACTGTTTTTT
>-|TRBJ2-1|many|TRBV14
CASSPSSSYNEQFF
TGTGCCAGCAGCCCCTCGTCCTCCTACAATGAGCAGTTCTTC
>-|TRBJ2-6|-|TRBV21-1
CASSIRGAGANVLTF
TGTGCCAGCAGCATACGAGGGGCTGGGGCCAACGTCCTGACTTTC
>-|TRBJ1-1|-|TRBV3-1
CASSQVTGHTEAFF
TGTGCCAGCAGCCAAGTTACGGGGCACACTGAAGCTTTCTTT
>-|TRBJ1-5|-|TRBV12-3/TRBV12-4
CASSRLHSNQPQHF
TGTGCCAGCAGTCGTCTGCATAGCAATCAGCCCCAGCATTTT
>-|TRBJ2-3|-|TRBV24-1
CATSQGDTQYF
TGTGCCACCTCACAAGGGGATACGCAGTATTTT
>-|TRBJ2-1|few|TRBV3-1
CASSLDQGGAGEQFF
TGTGCCAGCAGCCTAGACCAGGGGGGTGCCGGGGAGCAGTTCTTC
>TRBD1|TRBJ2-1|few|TRBV24-1
CATSVQGYEQFF
TGTGCCACCAGTGTACAGGGGTATGAGCAGTTCTTC
>TRBD2|TRBJ2-1|few|TRBV4-2
CASSQEGLGRYNEQFF
TGTGCCAGCAGCCAAGAAGGACTAGGGAGGTACAATGAGCAGTTCTTC
>TRBD2|TRBJ2-7|-|TRBV10-3
CAISEQAGFYEQYF
TGTGCCATCAGTGAGCAAGCGGGGTTCTACGAGCAGTACTTC
>TRBD1|TRBJ1-1|-|TRBV9
CASSGPPGQGALAEAFF
TGTGCCAGCAGCGGCCCACCGGGACAGGGGGCGCTGGCTGAAGCTTTCTTT
>-|TRBJ1-2|-|TRBV7-9
CASSGISPQVLYGYTF
TGTGCCAGCAGCGGTATTTCTCCTCAGGTTCTTTATGGCTACACCTTC